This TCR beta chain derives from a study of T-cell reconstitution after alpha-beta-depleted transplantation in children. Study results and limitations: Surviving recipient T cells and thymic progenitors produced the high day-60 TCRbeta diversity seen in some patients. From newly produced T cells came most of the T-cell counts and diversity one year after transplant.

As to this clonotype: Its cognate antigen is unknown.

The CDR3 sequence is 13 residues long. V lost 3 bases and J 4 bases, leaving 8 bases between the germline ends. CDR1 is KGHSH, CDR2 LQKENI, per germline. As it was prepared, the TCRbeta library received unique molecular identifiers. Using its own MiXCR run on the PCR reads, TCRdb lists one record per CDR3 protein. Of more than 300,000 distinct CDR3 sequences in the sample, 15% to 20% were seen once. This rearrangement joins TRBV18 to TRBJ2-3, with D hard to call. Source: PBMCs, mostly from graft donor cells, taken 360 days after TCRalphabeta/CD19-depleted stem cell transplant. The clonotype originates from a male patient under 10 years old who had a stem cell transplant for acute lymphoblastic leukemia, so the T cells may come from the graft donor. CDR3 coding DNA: TGTGCCAGCTCACCGTCGGCTGCAGATACGCAGTATTTT. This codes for CASSPSAADTQYF.